Detailed here is one T cell receptor beta chain. The data belong to a study of blood T cell repertoires in COVID-19. Study summary: In each case, the material was cDNA or gDNA derived from T cells, B-cell-depleted T cells, or PBMCs.

The study drew participants aged roughly 18 to 89 years from approximately 25 US areas. Recovered status applied to Cohort 3 donors who had two consecutive negative PCRs. It also applied to those with clearance or with symptom resolution. Sequenced by immunoSEQ multiplex PCR; TCRdb stores in-frame clones only, minus some. The sample has 330,000 or so clones; 88% are singletons. CDR1 is LNHDA, CDR2 SQIVND, per germline (reference sequence). This CDR3 contains 16 residues. V shed 1 base and J shed 1 base, with 11 bases lying between them. This sequence originates from a man aged 25-40 years who had recovered from COVID-19. The chain uses TRBV19 and TRBJ1-5; D perhaps matches TRBD1 (5 bases). Sample: PBMCs or T cells enriched from blood (not recorded which). CDR3 nucleotides: TGTGCCAGTAGTATAGGGGCCGGGGGGAGCAATCAGCCCCAGCATTTT. The encoded protein is CASSIGAGGSNQPQHF.